This T cell receptor beta chain was captured in a study of tumor T cells in aggressive B-cell lymphoma. Measured with immunoSEQ multiplex PCR; TCRdb has only the in-frame clones, and not every one. The sample includes some 4,200 clones, 91% seen only once; the top ten take over 2%. Sequenced: tumor tissue. The TCR was taken from an adult with diffuse large B cell lymphoma.

CDR3 nucleotide sequence: TGTGCCAGCAGCTTGGAGGGACAGGGGGTCGACTCCTACGAGCAGTACTTC. Protein sequence: CASSLEGQGVDSYEQYF. This chain links TRBV5-6 with TRBJ2-7; the match to TRBD1 covers 11 bases. This CDR3 is 17 amino acids long. With V trimmed by 0 bases and J by 0 bases, 5 bases remained unmatched. Germline CDR1 reads SGHDT; CDR2 reads YYEEEE.